This T cell receptor (beta chain) is from a study of cytomegalovirus exposure and HLA in healthy donors. Study outcomes and limitations: Analyzed later, association rates of TCRs varied across HLA loci, with DRB1 most and HLA-C fewest. CMV serostatus alone was available as immune exposure information. Prediction of most subjects' HLA-A and HLA-B alleles by TCR beta sequences was reportedly accurate.

Unrecorded immune exposures were likely, despite nominal health at sampling. The length of the CDR3 is 15 residues. Germline V CDR1 and CDR2: LGHNA, YNFKEQ. The ends lost 3 bases at V and 2 bases at J; junction bases unmatched: 5. Both 60 Vbeta primers and 13 Jbeta primers went into the PCR. The table came from immunoSEQ multiplex PCR; TCRdb's copy has only in-frame clones and leaves some out. This table has about 70,000 clones, around 87% appearing once. As to this clone: The target antigen is unknown.

This clonotype originated in a woman aged 30 to 39 in good health and CMV-seropositive. V and J are TRBV4-2 and TRBJ2-7; TRBD1 agrees at 9 bases. The specimen was PBMCs. CDR3 coding DNA: TGTGCCAGCAGCCAGGACTGGACAGGGGCCTACGAGCAGTACTTC. Protein: CASSQDWTGAYEQYF.